Below are 4 T cell receptor beta chains sequenced from a single sample in a study of T cells in narcolepsy. Assay: immunoSEQ multiplex PCR; the TCRdb copy retains only in-frame clones and omits some. The table records tens of thousands of clones, around three quarters of them present only once. Specimen: CD45RA- memory CD4+ T cells from PBMCs. Receptors originate from a human donor with narcolepsy.

J is TRBJ1-3 and V is TRBV7-9, with a tentative D call TRBD1 (5 bases). Trimming removed 5 bases from V and 0 bases from J, with 11 bases in between. The CDR3 loop spans 15 amino acids. Germline lookup yields CDR1 SEHNR and CDR2 FQNEAQ (reference sequence). CDR3 nucleotides: TGTGCCAGCAGCCCTGACAGTTTCTCTGGAAACACCATATATTTT. Encoded protein: CASSPDSFSGNTIYF.

This clone was recorded a few times. The rearrangement uses TRBV25-1 and TRBJ2-7; no definite D call. Germline V gene sequence: CDR1 MGHDK, CDR2 SYGVNS. The CDR3 spans 15 residues. V shed 2 bases and J shed 3 bases, with 14 bases lying between them. CDR3 protein: CASSEPGFGIYEQYF. CDR3 nucleotide sequence: TGTGCCAGCAGTGAACCCGGGTTTGGCATCTACGAGCAGTACTTC.

In its sample, this clone was seen a few times. The rearrangement links TRBV5-8 to TRBJ2-3, with D maybe TRBD2 (7 bases). The germline gives CDR1 SGHTS, CDR2 YDEGEE. Trimming pared 1 base from V and 3 bases from J, leaving 24 bases between. There are 19 residues in the CDR3. The CDR3 reads CASSLLAPGGGWKTDTQYF. The CDR3 coding sequence is TGTGCCAGCAGCTTGTTGGCCCCGGGGGGCGGGTGGAAAACAGATACGCAGTATTTT.

The rearrangement joins TRBV19 to TRBJ2-3; tentative D call: TRBD1 (6 bases). Germline loops: CDR1 LNHDA, CDR2 SQIVND (reference sequence). Trimming removed 6 bases at V and 0 bases at J, with 16 bases between. The CDR3 loop spans 16 amino acids. The CDR3 DNA is TGTGCCAGTAGCGATTCCAGGGGTCCTAGCACAGATACGCAGTATTTT. Translated: CASSDSRGPSTDTQYF.